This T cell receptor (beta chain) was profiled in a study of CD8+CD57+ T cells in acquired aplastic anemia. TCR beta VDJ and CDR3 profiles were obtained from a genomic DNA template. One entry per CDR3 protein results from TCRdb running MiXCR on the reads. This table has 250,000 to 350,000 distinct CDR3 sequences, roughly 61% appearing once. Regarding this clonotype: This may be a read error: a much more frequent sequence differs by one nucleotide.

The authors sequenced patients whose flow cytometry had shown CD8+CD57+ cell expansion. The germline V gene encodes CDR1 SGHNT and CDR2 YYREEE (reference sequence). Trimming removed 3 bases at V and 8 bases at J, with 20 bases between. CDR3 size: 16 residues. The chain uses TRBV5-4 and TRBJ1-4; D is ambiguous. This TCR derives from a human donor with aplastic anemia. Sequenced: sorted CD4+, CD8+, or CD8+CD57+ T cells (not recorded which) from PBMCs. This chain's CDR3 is CASSSVGGVKEEKLFF. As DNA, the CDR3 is TGTGCCAGCAGCTCGGTCGGCGGAGTGAAGGAGGAAAAACTGTTTTTT.